This entry lists 4 T cell receptor beta chains sequenced from one sample in a study of blood T cell repertoires in COVID-19. This table comes from immunoSEQ multiplex PCR, and its TCRdb copy is limited to in-frame clones, with some not included. The sample contains about 120,000 clones, about 87% of which appear only once. The sequenced sample consisted of peripheral blood. These receptors were collected from a woman aged 45-65 years with acute or convalescent COVID-19.

This chain links TRBV2 with TRBJ1-1; 9 bases map to TRBD1. The CDR3 runs to 15 residues. Germline values: CDR1 SNHLY, CDR2 FYNNEI. V lost 5 bases and J lost 0; bases outside the gene matches: 4. CDR3 DNA: TGTGCCAGCAGTTCCGGACAGGGGTTGAACACTGAAGCTTTCTTT. Its protein is CASSSGQGLNTEAFF.

This chain joins TRBV3-1 (or the pseudogene TRBV3-2) and TRBJ1-3; maybe TRBD1 (6 bases). The germline V gene encodes CDR1 LGHDT and CDR2 YNNKEL (reference sequence). This CDR3 is 17 amino acids long. V was trimmed by 1 base and J by 0 bases, leaving 13 bases between them. CDR3 loop: CASSQVTGQSSGNTIYF. The CDR3 DNA follows: TGTGCCAGCAGCCAAGTCACGGGACAAAGCTCTGGAAACACCATATATTTT.

This sequence joins TRBV5-8 and TRBJ2-5; tentatively, D is TRBD2 (5 bases). Trimming pared 2 bases from V and 4 bases from J, leaving 9 bases between. In germline, CDR1 is SGHTS, CDR2 YDEGEE. This CDR3 region has 13 residues. Here the CDR3 DNA reads TGTGCCAGCAGCTTTCGGGCGGGAGAGACCCAGTACTTC. Amino acid sequence: CASSFRAGETQYF.

The chain is built from TRBV28 and TRBJ2-1; 7 bases fit TRBD1. The germline V gene has CDR1 MDHEN and CDR2 SYDVKM. CDR3 length: 18 amino acids. The trim removed 1 base at V and 0 bases at J, leaving 9 bases unmatched. This chain's CDR3 is CASSLSPGQSSSYNEQFF. Written as DNA, the CDR3 is TGTGCCAGCAGTTTATCCCCGGGACAGTCGAGCTCCTACAATGAGCAGTTCTTC.